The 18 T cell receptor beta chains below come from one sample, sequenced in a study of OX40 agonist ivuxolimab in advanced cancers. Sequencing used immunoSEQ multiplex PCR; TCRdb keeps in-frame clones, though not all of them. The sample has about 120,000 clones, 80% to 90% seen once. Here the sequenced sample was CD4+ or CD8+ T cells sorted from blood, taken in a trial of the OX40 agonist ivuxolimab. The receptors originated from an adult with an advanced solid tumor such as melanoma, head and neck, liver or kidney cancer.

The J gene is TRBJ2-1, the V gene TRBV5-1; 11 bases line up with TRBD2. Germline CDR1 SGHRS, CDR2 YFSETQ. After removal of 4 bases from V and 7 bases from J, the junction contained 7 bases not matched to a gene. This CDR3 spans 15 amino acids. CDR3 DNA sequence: TGCGCCAGCAGCGTGACTAGCGGGGTCACTAATGAGCAGTTCTTC. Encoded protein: CASSVTSGVTNEQFF.

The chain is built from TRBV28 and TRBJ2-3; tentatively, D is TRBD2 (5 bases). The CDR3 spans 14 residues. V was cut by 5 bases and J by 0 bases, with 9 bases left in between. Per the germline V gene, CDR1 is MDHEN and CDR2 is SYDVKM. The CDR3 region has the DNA TGTGCCAGCAGTCCATGGACTAGCACAGATACGCAGTATTTT. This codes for CASSPWTSTDTQYF. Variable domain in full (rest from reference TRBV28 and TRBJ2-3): DVKVTQSSRYLVKRTGEKVFLECVQDMDHENMFWYRQDPGLGLRLIYFSYDVKMKEKGDIPEGYSVSREKKERFSLILESASTNQTSMYLCASSPWTSTDTQYFGPGTRLTVL.

The CDR3 coding sequence is TGCGCCAGCACCGAACAAGAGGACACTGAAGCTTTCTTT. This codes for CASTEQEDTEAFF. The chain has TRBV5-1 and TRBJ1-1; no definite D call. The CDR3 sequence is 13 residues long. Germline V gives CDR1 SGHRS, CDR2 YFSETQ. The V and J ends lost 6 bases and 3 bases respectively, with 12 bases between them.

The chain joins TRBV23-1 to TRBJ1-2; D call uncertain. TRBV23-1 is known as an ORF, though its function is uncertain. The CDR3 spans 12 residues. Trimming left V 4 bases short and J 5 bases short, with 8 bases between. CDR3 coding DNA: TGCGCCAGCAGTCTTAAGGGTTATGGCTACACCTTC. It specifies CASSLKGYGYTF.

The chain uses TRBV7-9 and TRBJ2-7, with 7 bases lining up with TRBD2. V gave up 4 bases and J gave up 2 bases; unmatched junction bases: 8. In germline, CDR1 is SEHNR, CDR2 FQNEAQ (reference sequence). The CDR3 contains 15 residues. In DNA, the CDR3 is TGTGCCAGCAGCTCCGTAGCGGGCGCAACCTACGAGCAGTACTTC. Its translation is CASSSVAGATYEQYF.

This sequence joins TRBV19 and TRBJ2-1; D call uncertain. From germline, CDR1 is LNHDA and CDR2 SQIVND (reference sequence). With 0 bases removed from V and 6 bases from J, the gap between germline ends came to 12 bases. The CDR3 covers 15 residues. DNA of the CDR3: TGTGCCAGTAGTATAGATCTCCGACCAAGCAATGAGCAGTTCTTC. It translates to CASSIDLRPSNEQFF.

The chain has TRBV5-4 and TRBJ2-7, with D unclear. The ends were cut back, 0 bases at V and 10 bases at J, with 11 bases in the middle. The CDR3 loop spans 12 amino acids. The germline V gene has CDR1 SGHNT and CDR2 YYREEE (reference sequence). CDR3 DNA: TGTGCCAGCAGCTTGGACCCCAGGAGACAGTACTTC. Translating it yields CASSLDPRRQYF. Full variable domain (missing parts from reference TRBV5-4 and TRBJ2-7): ETGVTQSPTHLIKTRGQQVTLRCSSQSGHNTVSWYQQALGQGPQFIFQYYREEENGRGNFPPRFSGLQFPNYSSELNVNALELDDSALYLCASSLDPRRQYFGPGTRLTVT.

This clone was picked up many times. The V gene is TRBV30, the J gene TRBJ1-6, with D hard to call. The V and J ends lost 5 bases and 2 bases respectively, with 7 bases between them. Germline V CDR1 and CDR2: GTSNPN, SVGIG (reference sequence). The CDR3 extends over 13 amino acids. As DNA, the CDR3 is TGTGCCTGGGGGAGGCCCTATAATTCACCCCTCCACTTT. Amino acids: CAWGRPYNSPLHF.

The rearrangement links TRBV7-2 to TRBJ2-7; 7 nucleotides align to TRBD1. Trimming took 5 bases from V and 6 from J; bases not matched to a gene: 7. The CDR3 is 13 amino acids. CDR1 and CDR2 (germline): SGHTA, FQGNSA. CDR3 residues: CASSPSTGIEQYF. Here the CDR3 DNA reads TGTGCCAGCAGCCCTTCGACAGGGATCGAGCAGTACTTC.

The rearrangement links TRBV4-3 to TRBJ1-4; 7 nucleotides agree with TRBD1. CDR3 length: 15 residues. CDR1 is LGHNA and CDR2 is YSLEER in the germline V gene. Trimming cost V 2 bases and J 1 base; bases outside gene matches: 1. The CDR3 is CASSQYRGTNEKLFF. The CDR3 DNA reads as TGCGCCAGCAGCCAATACAGGGGAACTAATGAAAAACTGTTTTTT.

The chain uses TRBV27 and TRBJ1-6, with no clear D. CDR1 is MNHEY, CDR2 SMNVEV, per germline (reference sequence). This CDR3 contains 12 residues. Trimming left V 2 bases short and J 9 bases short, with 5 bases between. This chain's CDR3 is CASSLGVSPLHF. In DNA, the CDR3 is TGTGCCAGCAGTTTAGGGGTTTCACCCCTCCACTTT.

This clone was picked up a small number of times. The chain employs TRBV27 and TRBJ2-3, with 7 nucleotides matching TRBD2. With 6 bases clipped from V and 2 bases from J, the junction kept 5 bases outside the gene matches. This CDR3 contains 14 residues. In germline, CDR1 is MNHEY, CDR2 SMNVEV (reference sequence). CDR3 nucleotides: TGTGCCAGCAGGAGGACTAGGTTCACAGATACGCAGTATTTT. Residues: CASRRTRFTDTQYF.

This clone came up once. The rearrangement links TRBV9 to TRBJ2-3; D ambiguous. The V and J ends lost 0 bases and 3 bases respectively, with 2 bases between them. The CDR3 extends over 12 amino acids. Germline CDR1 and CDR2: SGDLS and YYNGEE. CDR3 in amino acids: CASSVETDTQYF. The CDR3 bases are TGTGCCAGCAGCGTAGAAACAGATACGCAGTATTTT.

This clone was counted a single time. The CDR3 DNA reads as TGTGCCAGCAGCGTTTCTTCCGGGGCCCCAGATACGCAGTATTTT. Amino acid sequence: CASSVSSGAPDTQYF. The chain joins TRBV9 to TRBJ2-3, with D perhaps being TRBD1 or TRBD2 (5 bases each). V was pared by 2 bases and J by 4 bases, with 14 bases between. CDR1 SGDLS and CDR2 YYNGEE come from the germline V gene. The CDR3 runs to 15 residues.

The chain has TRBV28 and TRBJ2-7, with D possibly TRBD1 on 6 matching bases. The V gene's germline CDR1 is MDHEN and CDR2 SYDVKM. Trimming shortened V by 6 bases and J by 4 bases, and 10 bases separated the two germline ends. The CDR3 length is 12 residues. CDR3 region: CASRQQGYEQYF. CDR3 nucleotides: TGTGCCAGCAGACAACAGGGTTACGAGCAGTACTTC.

CDR3 residues: CASSLDQSWGFNEQFF. CDR3 nucleotide sequence: TGTGCCAGCAGCTTAGACCAAAGTTGGGGTTTTAATGAGCAGTTCTTC. The gene calls are TRBV11-2 and TRBJ2-1; no reliable D call. V was pared by 0 bases and J by 7 bases, with 16 bases between. This CDR3 region has 16 residues. Germline CDR1 reads SGHAT; CDR2 reads FQNNGV.

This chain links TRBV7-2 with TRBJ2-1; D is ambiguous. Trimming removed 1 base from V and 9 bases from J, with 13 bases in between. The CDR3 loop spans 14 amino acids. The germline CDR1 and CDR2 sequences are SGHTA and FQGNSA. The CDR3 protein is CASSLVAAASEQFF. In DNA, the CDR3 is TGTGCCAGCAGCTTAGTTGCGGCAGCCAGTGAGCAGTTCTTC.

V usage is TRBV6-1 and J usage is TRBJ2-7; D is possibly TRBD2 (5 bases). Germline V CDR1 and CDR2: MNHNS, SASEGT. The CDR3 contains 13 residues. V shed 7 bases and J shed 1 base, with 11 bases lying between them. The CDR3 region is CASTLSGSYEQYF. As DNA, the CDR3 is TGTGCCAGCACCCTTTCGGGGTCCTACGAGCAGTACTTC.